A single sample is the source of the 14 T cell receptor beta chains below, sequenced in a study of blood T cell repertoires in COVID-19. The method was immunoSEQ multiplex PCR; TCRdb's version includes in-frame clones alone and lacks a portion of them. In the table there are around 110,000 clones, 90% of which are singletons. Specimen: peripheral blood. All receptors come from a human donor with active COVID-19. The donor label of this sample is uncertain.

For this clone: A junction end diverges from the germline sequence, so it may reflect a read error. The chain joins TRBV5-4 to TRBJ1-1; 9 bases map to TRBD1. This CDR3 comprises 13 residues. Germline V gene lookup returns CDR1 SGHNT and CDR2 YYREEE (reference sequence). The CDR3 reads CASSLGQGRLAFF. The DNA of the CDR3 is TGTGCCAGCAGTTTGGGACAGGGAAGGTTGGCTTTCTTT.

J is TRBJ1-5 and V is TRBV7-9, with no clear D. The CDR3 spans 16 residues. Germline-derived CDR1 and CDR2 are SEHNR and FQNEAQ (reference sequence). V lost 5 bases and J 4 bases, leaving 18 bases between the germline ends. CDR3 amino acids: CASSGEKGGLNQPQHF. CDR3 bases: TGTGCCAGCAGCGGGGAGAAGGGAGGGCTTAATCAGCCCCAGCATTTT.

This clone was observed once. This rearrangement joins TRBV21-1 to TRBJ2-7; the table's D call of TRBD1 was not tested on the DNA. TRBV21-1 is listed as a pseudogene. The CDR3 consists of 19 residues. In DNA, the CDR3 is TGTGCCAGCAGCACCAGTACAGGGTGTGGGTTCTTTGGTCTCTACGAGCAGTACTTC. It translates to CASSTSTGCGFFGLYEQYF.

The chain has TRBV6-4 and TRBJ2-1; 9 nucleotides align to TRBD2. J gave up 4 bases and V 0 bases, and 16 bases lay outside the gene matches. Germline loops: CDR1 MRHNA, CDR2 SNTAGT. This CDR3 contains 20 residues. The chain's CDR3 is CASSDSASGDLAENYNEQFF. In DNA form, the CDR3 reads TGTGCCAGCAGTGACTCGGCTAGCGGGGATCTAGCGGAAAATTACAATGAGCAGTTCTTC.

CDR3 coding DNA: TGCGCCAGCAGCTTGGTAGCGTCCACAGATACGCAGTATTTT. It is translated as CASSLVASTDTQYF. The chain carries TRBV5-1 and TRBJ2-3; D possibly corresponds to TRBD2 (5 bases). Germline loops: CDR1 SGHRS, CDR2 YFSETQ. The CDR3 has 14 residues. Trimming removed 0 bases from V and 2 bases from J, with 7 bases in between.

The chain employs TRBV7-9 and TRBJ1-2; D gene ambiguous. CDR1 is SEHNR and CDR2 is FQNEAQ in the germline V gene (reference sequence). V lost 2 bases and J 2 bases, leaving 9 bases between the germline ends. The length of the CDR3 is 14 residues. CDR3 sequence reads: CASSLYERNYGYTF. CDR3 nucleotide sequence: TGTGCCAGCAGCTTATACGAGCGAAACTATGGCTACACCTTC.

J is TRBJ2-2 and V is TRBV3-1 (or the pseudogene TRBV3-2); perhaps TRBD2 as D (5 bases). The CDR3 loop spans 15 amino acids. CDR1 is LGHDT and CDR2 is YNNKEL in the germline V gene (reference sequence). V lost 2 bases to trimming and J lost 0 bases, with 7 bases between them. The chain's CDR3 is CASSQRGSNTGELFF. The CDR3 DNA reads TGTGCCAGCAGCCAACGGGGTTCGAACACCGGGGAGCTGTTTTTT.

The rearrangement joins TRBV5-1 to TRBJ2-7; 8 bases match TRBD1. The junction had 9 bases not matched to a gene; V was cut back by 2 bases and J by 5 bases. The CDR3 has 15 residues. Germline-derived CDR1 and CDR2 are SGHRS and YFSETQ. The CDR3 spells CASSLQRGDRNEQYF. CDR3 DNA: TGCGCCAGCAGCTTACAGCGCGGGGACAGGAACGAGCAGTACTTC.

This clone was seen only once. The rearrangement uses TRBV5-1 and TRBJ2-2; 9 bases line up with TRBD2. The ends lost 7 bases at V and 3 bases at J; junction bases unmatched: 7. The CDR3 loop spans 15 amino acids. Germline V gene sequence: CDR1 SGHRS, CDR2 YFSETQ. CDR3 nucleotide sequence: TGCGCCAGCCGCCTCCGGACTAGCGACACCGGGGAGCTGTTTTTT. This encodes CASRLRTSDTGELFF.

In nucleotides, the CDR3 is TGTGCCAGCAGCTTAGGCAGGGCGCGGGAGACCCAGTACTTC. Amino acids: CASSLGRARETQYF. V gene TRBV7-3 combines with J gene TRBJ2-5; possible D gene TRBD1, 5 bases. The CDR3 runs 14 residues. Germline-derived CDR1 and CDR2 are SGHTA and FQGTGA. Trimming shortened V by 2 bases and J by 5 bases, and 12 bases separated the two germline ends.

This chain links TRBV12-5 with TRBJ2-1; 8 nucleotides match TRBD1. Germline V gene lookup returns CDR1 LGHNT and CDR2 FRNRAP. This CDR3 is built from 16 residues. The V gene end was trimmed by 7 bases and the J gene end by 7 bases; junction bases not matched to a gene: 15. The CDR3 nucleotides are TGTGCTAGTGCCGGAGCCCGGGACAGGTTGCCTAATGAGCAGTTCTTC. As protein: CASAGARDRLPNEQFF.

The chain is built from TRBV5-1 and TRBJ1-2, with a weak D call TRBD1 (5 bases). Germline-derived CDR1 and CDR2 are SGHRS and YFSETQ. Trimming took off 4 bases at V and 8 bases at J, with 21 bases between the two ends. This CDR3 comprises 15 residues. For the CDR3, the DNA is TGCGCCAGCAGCCCTGCTGGGGCCCTCACTCAGGGCTACACCTTC. This sequence encodes CASSPAGALTQGYTF. Looking up the rest from reference TRBV5-1 and TRBJ1-2 gives the full variable domain: KAGVTQTPRYLIKTRGQQVTLSCSPISGHRSVSWYQQTPGQGLQFLFEYFSETQRNKGNFPGRFSGRQFSNSRSEMNVSTLELGDSALYLCASSPAGALTQGYTFGSGTRLTVV.

This clone was recorded only once. In DNA, the CDR3 is TGTGCCAGTAGTGGGGCCGGGTCCTACGAGCAGTACTTC. Translation gives CASSGAGSYEQYF. J is TRBJ2-7 and V is TRBV19; TRBD1 is a possible D gene (5 bases). The CDR3 is 13 amino acids. Trimming pared 5 bases from V and 1 base from J, leaving 9 bases between. The germline V gene encodes CDR1 LNHDA and CDR2 SQIVND (reference sequence).

The V call is TRBV5-6, the J call TRBJ2-1; no definite D call. With 1 base removed from V and 8 bases from J, the gap between germline ends came to 10 bases. The CDR3 spans 13 residues. The germline V gene encodes CDR1 SGHDT and CDR2 YYEEEE. The CDR3: CASSLSSFDEQFF. The CDR3 DNA follows: TGTGCCAGCAGCTTGTCCTCGTTCGATGAGCAGTTCTTC.